Sequencing of this TCR beta chain was carried out in a study of T-cell memory formation after mild COVID-19. Overall study context: TCR clusters largely stayed donor specific. Points from the study as a whole: Mainly in CM and EM were contracting CD4+ clones; CD8+ were in EMRA.

Turning to this clonotype: Its specificity is not known.

Constant-segment primers and 5'RACE yielded cDNA libraries for TCR alpha and TCR beta, each carrying sample barcodes and UMIs. One entry per CDR3 protein results from TCRdb running MiXCR on the 5' RACE reads. This repertoire shows fewer than 350,000 distinct CDR3 sequences, 7% to 10% found once; its top ten account for less than 25%. This CDR3 is built from 18 residues. V was cut by 6 bases and J by 0 bases, with 26 bases left in between. Looked up from germline, CDR1 is DFQATT and CDR2 is SNEGSKA (reference sequence). The chain recombines TRBV20-1 with TRBJ1-1; TRBD1 is a possible D gene (5 bases). This sequence originates from a man between 18 and 35 years old who had mild COVID-19 (a few samples of this study predate the infection). Cell type and time point are not known. Input material: PBMCs or a T cell subset sorted from them (not recorded which). CDR3 bases: TGCAGTGCCCTCACCACGGCAGGGTGGAAGGACATGAACACTGAAGCTTTCTTT. Translation: CSALTTAGWKDMNTEAFF.